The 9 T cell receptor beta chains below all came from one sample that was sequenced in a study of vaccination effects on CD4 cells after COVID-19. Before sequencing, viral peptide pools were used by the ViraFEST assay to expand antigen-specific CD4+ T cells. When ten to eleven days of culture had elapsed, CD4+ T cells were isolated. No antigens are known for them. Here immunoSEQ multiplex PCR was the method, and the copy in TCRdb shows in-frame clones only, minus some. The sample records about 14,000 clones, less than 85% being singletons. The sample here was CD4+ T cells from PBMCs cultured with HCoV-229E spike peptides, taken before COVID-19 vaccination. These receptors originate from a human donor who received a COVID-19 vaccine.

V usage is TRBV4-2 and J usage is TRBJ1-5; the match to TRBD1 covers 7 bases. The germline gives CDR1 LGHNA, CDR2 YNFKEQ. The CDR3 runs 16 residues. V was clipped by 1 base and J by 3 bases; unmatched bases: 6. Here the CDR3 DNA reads TGTGCCAGCAGCCAAGCCCCAGGGGGACACAATCAGCCCCAGCATTTT. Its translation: CASSQAPGGHNQPQHF.

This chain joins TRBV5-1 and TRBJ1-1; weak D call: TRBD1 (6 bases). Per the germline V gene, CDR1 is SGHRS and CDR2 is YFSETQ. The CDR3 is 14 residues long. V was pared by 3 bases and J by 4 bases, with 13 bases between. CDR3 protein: CASSWEQGVTEAFF. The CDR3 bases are TGCGCCAGCAGCTGGGAACAGGGCGTCACTGAAGCTTTCTTT.

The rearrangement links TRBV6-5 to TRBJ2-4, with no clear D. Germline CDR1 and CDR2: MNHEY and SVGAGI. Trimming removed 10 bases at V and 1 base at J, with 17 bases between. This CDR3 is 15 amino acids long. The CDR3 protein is CATLGNPRAKNIQYF. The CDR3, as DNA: TGTGCCACCCTAGGAAACCCCCGGGCCAAAAACATTCAGTACTTC.

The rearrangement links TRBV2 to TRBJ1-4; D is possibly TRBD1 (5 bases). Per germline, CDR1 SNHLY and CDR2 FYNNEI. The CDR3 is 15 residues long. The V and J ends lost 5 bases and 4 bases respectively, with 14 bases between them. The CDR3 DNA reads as TGTGCCAGCAGTATACGCCCGGGGGATAATGAAAAACTGTTTTTT. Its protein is CASSIRPGDNEKLFF.

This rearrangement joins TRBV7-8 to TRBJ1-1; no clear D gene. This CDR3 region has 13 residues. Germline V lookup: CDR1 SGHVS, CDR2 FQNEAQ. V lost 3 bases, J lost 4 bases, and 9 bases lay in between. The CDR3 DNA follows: TGTGCCAGCAGCTTGACGGGCCCCACTGAAGCTTTCTTT. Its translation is CASSLTGPTEAFF.

CDR3 in DNA: TGTGCCAGCAGCTTAGGGACAGGGAAATACAATGAGCAGTTCTTC. This translates into CASSLGTGKYNEQFF. The chain couples TRBV11-1 to TRBJ2-1, with TRBD1 identical over 8 bases. Germline V lookup: CDR1 SGHAT, CDR2 FQDESV (reference sequence). Germline trimming cut 1 base from V and 4 bases from J; bases unmatched to any gene: 3. This CDR3 has 15 amino acids.

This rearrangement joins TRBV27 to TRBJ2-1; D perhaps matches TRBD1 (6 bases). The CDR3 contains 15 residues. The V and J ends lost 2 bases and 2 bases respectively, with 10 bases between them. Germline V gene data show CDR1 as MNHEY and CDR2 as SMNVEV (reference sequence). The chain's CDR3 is CASSLGQGPYNEQFF. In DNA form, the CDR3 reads TGTGCCAGCAGTTTAGGGCAGGGGCCCTACAATGAGCAGTTCTTC.

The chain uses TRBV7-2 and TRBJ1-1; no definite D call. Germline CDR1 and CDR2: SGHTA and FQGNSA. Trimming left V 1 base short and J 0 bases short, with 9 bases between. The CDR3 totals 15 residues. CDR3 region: CASSLGAAMNTEAFF. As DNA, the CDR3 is TGTGCCAGCAGCTTAGGGGCGGCGATGAACACTGAAGCTTTCTTT.

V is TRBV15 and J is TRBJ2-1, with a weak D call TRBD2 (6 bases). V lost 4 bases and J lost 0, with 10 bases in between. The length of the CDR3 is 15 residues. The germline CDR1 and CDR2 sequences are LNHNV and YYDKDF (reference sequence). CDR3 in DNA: TGTGCCACCAGCATTAGCGGATTCTCCTACAATGAGCAGTTCTTC. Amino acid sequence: CATSISGFSYNEQFF.